This T cell receptor beta chain was found in a study of blood T cell repertoires in COVID-19. As for the study in general: Material from acute and convalescent COVID-19 was sourced from the United States, Italy and Spain. In each case, the material was cDNA or gDNA derived from T cells, B-cell-depleted T cells, or PBMCs.

The sample holds a few counts of this clone. How the authors handled the data: Reference gene primer amplification yielded estimated nucleated cell counts. Repertoires were generated with immunoSEQ multiplex PCR, while TCRdb's copy carries only in-frame clones and drops some. The V and J calls and clone size come from that table; D and trimming were worked out from the DNA. The sample has over 300,000 clones; about 83% are singletons. The germline V gene encodes CDR1 SEHNR and CDR2 FQNEAQ (reference sequence). This CDR3 is 18 amino acids long. Trimming cost V 0 bases and J 0 bases; bases outside gene matches: 9.

Sequencing input: peripheral blood. This TCR came from a woman in her fifties or sixties with acute or convalescent COVID-19. The J gene is TRBJ2-3, the V gene TRBV7-9, with 7 bases lining up with TRBD1. CDR3 nucleotide sequence: TGTGCCAGCAGCTTAGCGAGATCGGGGACAGCTAGCACAGATACGCAGTATTTT. It encodes CASSLARSGTASTDTQYF.